The 14 T cell receptor beta chains reported below all come from one sample, sequenced in a study of cytomegalovirus exposure and HLA in healthy donors. A multiplex PCR was run with 60 Vbeta primers and 13 Jbeta primers. Sequenced by immunoSEQ multiplex PCR; TCRdb stores in-frame clones only, minus some. Of around 94,000 clones listed, around three quarters are singletons. The sequencing input was PBMCs. The receptors shown here come from a woman aged 40 to 50 in good health and CMV-seropositive.

The chain uses TRBV19 and TRBJ1-2, with 7 bases fitting TRBD1. CDR1 LNHDA and CDR2 SQIVND come from the germline V gene (reference sequence). This CDR3 has 16 amino acids. Unmatched junction bases numbered 10, after V lost 3 bases and J lost 3 bases. The CDR3 spells CASSIWTGRRDYGYTF. The DNA for the CDR3 is TGTGCCAGTAGTATTTGGACAGGACGTAGGGACTATGGCTACACCTTC.

The V call is TRBV9, the J call TRBJ2-3, with TRBD1 as a possible D gene (6 bases). There are 16 residues in the CDR3. Trimming removed 0 bases at V and 1 base at J, with 12 bases between. CDR1 and CDR2 (germline): SGDLS, YYNGEE. The CDR3 region is CASSVDLAGGTDTQYF. In nucleotides, the CDR3 is TGTGCCAGCAGCGTAGATCTGGCAGGGGGCACAGATACGCAGTATTTT.

This clone has more than one count but fewer than ten. This chain uses TRBV5-1 with TRBJ2-1, with a possible D match to TRBD2 (6 bases). The CDR3 loop spans 15 amino acids. V lost 4 bases and J lost 6, with 17 bases in between. CDR1 and CDR2 from the germline V gene are SGHRS and YFSETQ. The CDR3, as DNA: TGCGCCAGCAGCGACCTCAGAGGAGCGGGCAATGAGCAGTTCTTC. The encoded protein is CASSDLRGAGNEQFF.

The chain couples TRBV5-1 to TRBJ2-7; tentative D call: TRBD1 (5 bases). V gave up 4 bases and J gave up 5 bases, with 13 bases separating them. The CDR3 totals 13 residues. Germline V gene lookup returns CDR1 SGHRS and CDR2 YFSETQ. The CDR3, as DNA: TGCGCCAGCAGCACCGGACATGAAAACGAGCAGTACTTC. This codes for CASSTGHENEQYF.

This chain joins TRBV5-8 and TRBJ2-7; 7 bases map to TRBD1. CDR3 length equals 17 residues. After removal of 1 base from V and 2 bases from J, the junction contained 12 bases not matched to a gene. Germline CDR1 is SGHTS and CDR2 is YDEGEE. The CDR3: CASSLTRDSLGAYEQYF. CDR3 nucleotide sequence: TGTGCCAGCAGCTTGACCCGGGACAGTTTGGGGGCCTACGAGCAGTACTTC. The entire variable domain, with the rest obtained from reference TRBV5-8 and TRBJ2-7, is as follows: EAGVTQSPTHLIKTRGQQATLRCSPISGHTSVYWYQQALGLGLQFLLWYDEGEERNRGNFPPRFSGRQFPNYSSELNVNALELEDSALYLCASSLTRDSLGAYEQYFGPGTRLTVT.

This sequence joins TRBV5-1 and TRBJ1-1; 8 nucleotides agree with TRBD1. The CDR3 runs 15 residues. Germline V gives CDR1 SGHRS, CDR2 YFSETQ. Unmatched junction bases numbered 8, after V lost 3 bases and J lost 4 bases. CDR3 DNA: TGCGCCAGCAGCTGGGTACAGGGGGTGGGCACTGAAGCTTTCTTT. It is translated as CASSWVQGVGTEAFF.

The chain has TRBV7-3 and TRBJ2-2, with unresolved D. Germline V gives CDR1 SGHTA, CDR2 FQGTGA. CDR3 length equals 13 residues. Trimming pared 5 bases from V and 1 base from J, leaving 5 bases between. This CDR3 reads CASSRENTGELFF. The CDR3, as DNA: TGTGCCAGCAGCAGAGAGAACACCGGGGAGCTGTTTTTT.

This clone occurred a few times. The chain recombines TRBV4-1 with TRBJ2-2; 8 bases map to TRBD2. The CDR3 covers 12 residues. V was clipped by 4 bases and J by 14 bases; unmatched bases: 6. Germline lookup yields CDR1 MGHRA and CDR2 YSYEKL. The CDR3 bases are TGCGCCAGCAGCCCCCTGGGACTAGTACTGTTTTTT. This translates into CASSPLGLVLFF.

V usage is TRBV9 and J usage is TRBJ2-1, with 7 positions matching TRBD2. The CDR3 is 16 amino acids. Germline CDR1 reads SGDLS; CDR2 reads YYNGEE. V shed 0 bases and J 3 bases; nucleotides not matched to a gene: 6. The CDR3 DNA follows: TGTGCCAGCAGCGTAGAGGTAACGGGAGGCTACAATGAGCAGTTCTTC. This sequence encodes CASSVEVTGGYNEQFF.

The chain carries TRBV5-8 and TRBJ1-1, with unresolved D. The ends were cut back, 5 bases at V and 0 bases at J, with 17 bases in the middle. CDR3 length equals 16 residues. The V gene's germline CDR1 is SGHTS and CDR2 YDEGEE. CDR3 nucleotide sequence: TGTGCCAGCAGTCTAATCCTAGGTCCCATGAACACTGAAGCTTTCTTT. Translated, it gives CASSLILGPMNTEAFF.

The chain has TRBV30 and TRBJ1-4; 8 bases align to TRBD1. Unmatched junction bases numbered 4, after V lost 5 bases and J lost 8 bases. Germline V gene lookup returns CDR1 GTSNPN and CDR2 SVGIG (reference sequence). There are 12 residues in the CDR3. CDR3 in amino acids: CAWGQGEEKLFF. CDR3 nucleotide sequence: TGTGCCTGGGGACAGGGTGAAGAAAAACTGTTTTTT.

This rearrangement joins TRBV28 to TRBJ1-4; tentative D call: TRBD1 (5 bases). The CDR3 consists of 15 residues. V dropped 7 bases and J dropped 1 base, with 13 bases sitting between them. Germline V gene data show CDR1 as MDHEN and CDR2 as SYDVKM. This CDR3 reads CASISQGLTNEKLFF. The CDR3 DNA is TGTGCCAGCATATCCCAGGGTTTAACTAATGAAAAACTGTTTTTT.

The chain uses TRBV9 and TRBJ1-2, with 9 bases fitting TRBD1. Germline V gives CDR1 SGDLS, CDR2 YYNGEE. The CDR3 loop spans 14 amino acids. V gave up 7 bases and J gave up 2 bases; unmatched junction bases: 6. The CDR3 reads CASGWDRENYGYTF. CDR3 in DNA: TGTGCCAGCGGGTGGGACAGGGAAAACTATGGCTACACCTTC.

The genes are TRBV4-2 and TRBJ2-1, with TRBD2 matching 12 bases. The trim removed 3 bases at V and 3 bases at J, leaving 3 bases unmatched. Germline CDR1 reads LGHNA; CDR2 reads YNFKEQ. The CDR3 covers 16 residues. The CDR3 loop reads CASSQETSGSYNEQFF. The CDR3 DNA reads TGTGCCAGCAGCCAGGAGACTAGCGGGAGCTACAATGAGCAGTTCTTC.